This T cell receptor (beta chain) was captured in a study of shared clonotypes between healthy human individuals. Samples underwent the assay at deep level. Over several immunoSEQ plates, each subset's genomic DNA was distributed in even portions. Profiling relied on immunoSEQ multiplex PCR, and the TCRdb table lists in-frame clones only, not all of them. The sample lists 490,000 or so clones, 76% occurring once. This clone was found a few times. Unsorted samples drew genomic DNA from 85 million to 90 million PBMCs. Germline CDR1 reads LGHNA; CDR2 reads YNFKEQ. CDR3 length equals 12 residues. Trimming removed 2 bases at V and 4 bases at J, with 6 bases between.

This TCR came from a middle-aged woman in good health. Some clones in this sample may be carry-over from other donors' samples. The source material was PBMCs. This chain joins TRBV4-2 and TRBJ2-7, with D perhaps TRBD2 (6 bases). DNA for the CDR3: TGTGCCAGCAGCCAACGGGGGTACGAGCAGTACTTC. Translated: CASSQRGYEQYF.